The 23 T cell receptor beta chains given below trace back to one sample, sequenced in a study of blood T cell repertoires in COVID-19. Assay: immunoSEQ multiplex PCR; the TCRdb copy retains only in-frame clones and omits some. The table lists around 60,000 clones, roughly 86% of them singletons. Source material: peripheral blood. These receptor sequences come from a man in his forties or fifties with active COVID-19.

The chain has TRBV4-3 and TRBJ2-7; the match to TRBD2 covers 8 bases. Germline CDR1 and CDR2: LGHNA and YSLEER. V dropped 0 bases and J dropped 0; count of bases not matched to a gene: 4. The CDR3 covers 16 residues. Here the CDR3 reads CASSQDTSGPSYEQYF. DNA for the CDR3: TGCGCCAGCAGCCAAGATACTAGCGGTCCCTCCTACGAGCAGTACTTC.

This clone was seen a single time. CDR3 coding DNA: TGTGCCAGTAGTCTTCATTTCGTTGGGGCCCGCGCCGCTGCTAACTATGGCTACACCTTC. Its translation: CASSLHFVGARAAANYGYTF. The chain carries TRBV19 and TRBJ1-2; possible D gene TRBD1, 5 bases. The CDR3 totals 20 residues. The ends were cut back, 5 bases at V and 0 bases at J, with 28 bases in the middle. Germline CDR1 reads LNHDA; CDR2 reads SQIVND (reference sequence).

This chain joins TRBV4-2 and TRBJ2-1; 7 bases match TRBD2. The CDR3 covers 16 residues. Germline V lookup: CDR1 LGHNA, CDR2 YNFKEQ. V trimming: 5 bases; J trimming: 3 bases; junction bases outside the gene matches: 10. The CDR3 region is CASSLTDSGVYNEQFF. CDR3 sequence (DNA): TGTGCCAGCAGCTTAACAGACAGCGGGGTCTACAATGAGCAGTTCTTC.

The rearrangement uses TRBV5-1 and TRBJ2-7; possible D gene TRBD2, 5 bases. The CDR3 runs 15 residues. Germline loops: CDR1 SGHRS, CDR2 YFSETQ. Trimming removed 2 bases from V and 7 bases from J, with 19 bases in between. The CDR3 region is CASSLTGKMTEEQYF. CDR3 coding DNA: TGCGCCAGCAGCTTAACCGGGAAAATGACTGAAGAGCAGTACTTC.

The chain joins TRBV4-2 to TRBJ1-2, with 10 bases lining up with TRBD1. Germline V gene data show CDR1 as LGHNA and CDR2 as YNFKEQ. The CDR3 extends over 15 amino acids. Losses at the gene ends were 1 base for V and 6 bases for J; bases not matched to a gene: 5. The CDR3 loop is CASSQGQGAWDGYTF. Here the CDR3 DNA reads TGTGCCAGCAGCCAAGGACAGGGGGCCTGGGATGGCTACACCTTC.

The chain's CDR3 is CASGVGAGVTYNEQFF. The CDR3 bases are TGTGCCAGCGGAGTGGGGGCCGGGGTTACATACAATGAGCAGTTCTTC. The chain employs TRBV9 and TRBJ2-1, with D perhaps matching TRBD1 (6 bases). V shed 7 bases and J shed 4 bases, with 21 bases lying between them. This CDR3 has 16 residues. Germline-derived CDR1 and CDR2 are SGDLS and YYNGEE.

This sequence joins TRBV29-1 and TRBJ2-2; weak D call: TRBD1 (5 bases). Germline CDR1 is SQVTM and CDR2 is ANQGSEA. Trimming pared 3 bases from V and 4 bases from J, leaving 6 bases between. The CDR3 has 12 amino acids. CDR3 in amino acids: CSVDRGTGELFF. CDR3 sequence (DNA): TGCAGCGTTGATAGGGGCACCGGGGAGCTGTTTTTT.

The CDR3: CSVENRYQETQYF. The DNA for the CDR3 is TGCAGCGTGGAAAACAGGTACCAAGAGACCCAGTACTTC. The V call is TRBV29-1, the J call TRBJ2-5; maybe TRBD1 (5 bases). CDR3 size: 13 residues. Germline lookup yields CDR1 SQVTM and CDR2 ANQGSEA. The V gene lost 6 bases and the J gene lost 0 bases, with 11 bases spanning the gap.

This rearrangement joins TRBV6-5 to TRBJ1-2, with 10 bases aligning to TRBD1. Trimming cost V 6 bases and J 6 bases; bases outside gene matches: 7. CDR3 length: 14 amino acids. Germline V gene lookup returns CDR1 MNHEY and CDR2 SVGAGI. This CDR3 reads CASSRDRGTHGYTF. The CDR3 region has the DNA TGTGCCAGCAGCCGGGACAGGGGAACTCATGGCTACACCTTC.

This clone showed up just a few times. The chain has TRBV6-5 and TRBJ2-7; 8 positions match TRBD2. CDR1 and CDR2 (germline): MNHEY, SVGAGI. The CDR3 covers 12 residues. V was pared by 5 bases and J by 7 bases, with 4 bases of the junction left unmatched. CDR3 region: CASSRGGWEQYF. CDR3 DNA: TGTGCCAGCAGTCGGGGGGGATGGGAGCAGTACTTC.

The CDR3 coding sequence is TGTGCCAGCAGTGGGGAAGGGAGGTACACCTTC. Translated: CASSGEGRYTF. V usage is TRBV28 and J usage is TRBJ1-2, with D hard to call. Germline lookup yields CDR1 MDHEN and CDR2 SYDVKM. This CDR3 has 11 residues. Trimming cost V 5 bases and J 11 bases, with 12 bases left between them.

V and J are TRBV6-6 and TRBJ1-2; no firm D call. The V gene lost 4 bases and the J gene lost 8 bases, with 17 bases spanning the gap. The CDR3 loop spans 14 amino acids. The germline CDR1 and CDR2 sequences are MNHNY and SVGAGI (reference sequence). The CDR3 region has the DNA TGTGCCAGCAGTTCTGCAGGCCTTCGTGGCGGCTACACCTTC. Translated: CASSSAGLRGGYTF.

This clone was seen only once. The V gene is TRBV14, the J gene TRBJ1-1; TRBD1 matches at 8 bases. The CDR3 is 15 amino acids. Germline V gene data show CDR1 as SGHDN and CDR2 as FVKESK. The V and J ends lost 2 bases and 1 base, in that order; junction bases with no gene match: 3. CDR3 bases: TGTGCCAGCAGCCAACGGACAGGGTGGAACACTGAAGCTTTCTTT. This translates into CASSQRTGWNTEAFF.

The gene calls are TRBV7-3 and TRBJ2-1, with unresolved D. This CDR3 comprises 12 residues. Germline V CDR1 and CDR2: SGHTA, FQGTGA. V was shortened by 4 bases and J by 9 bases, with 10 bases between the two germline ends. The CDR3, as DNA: TGTGCCAGCAGCTCCCTAACTGGTGAGCAGTTCTTC. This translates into CASSSLTGEQFF.

The CDR3 is CASSQEFRLAGDQQEQFF. The CDR3 nucleotides are TGTGCCAGCAGCCAAGAATTTCGGCTAGCGGGGGACCAACAGGAGCAGTTCTTC. The rearrangement joins TRBV3-1 (or the pseudogene TRBV3-2) to TRBJ2-1, with 10 bases lining up with TRBD2. This CDR3 is built from 18 residues. V lost 0 bases to trimming and J lost 10 bases; unmatched junction nucleotides: 15. The germline gives CDR1 LGHDT, CDR2 YNNKEL (reference sequence).

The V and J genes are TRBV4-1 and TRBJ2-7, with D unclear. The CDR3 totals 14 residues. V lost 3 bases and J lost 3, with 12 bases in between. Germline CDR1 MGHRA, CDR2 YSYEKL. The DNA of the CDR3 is TGCGCCAGCAGCCAGGTCTTAAGGAGCTACGAGCAGTACTTC. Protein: CASSQVLRSYEQYF.

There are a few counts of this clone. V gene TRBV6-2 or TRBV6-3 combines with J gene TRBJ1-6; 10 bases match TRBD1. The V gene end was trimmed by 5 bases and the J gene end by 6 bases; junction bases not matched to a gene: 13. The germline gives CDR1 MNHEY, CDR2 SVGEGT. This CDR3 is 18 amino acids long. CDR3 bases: TGTGCCAGCAGTCTAGCGATTCAAGGGACAGGGGTTAATTCACCCCTCCACTTT. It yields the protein CASSLAIQGTGVNSPLHF.

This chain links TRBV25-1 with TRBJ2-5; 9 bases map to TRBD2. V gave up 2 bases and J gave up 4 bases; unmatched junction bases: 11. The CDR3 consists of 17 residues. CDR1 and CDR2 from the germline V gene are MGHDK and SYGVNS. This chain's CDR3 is CASSELGSGGPGETQYF. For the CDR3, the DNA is TGTGCCAGCAGTGAACTGGGAAGCGGGGGGCCGGGAGAGACCCAGTACTTC.

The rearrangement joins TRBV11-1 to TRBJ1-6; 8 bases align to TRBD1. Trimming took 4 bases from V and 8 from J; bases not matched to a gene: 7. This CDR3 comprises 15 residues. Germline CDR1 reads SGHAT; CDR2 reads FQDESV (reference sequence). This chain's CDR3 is CASSSRTGSDSPLHF. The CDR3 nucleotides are TGTGCCAGCAGCTCTAGGACAGGGTCGGATTCACCCCTCCACTTT.

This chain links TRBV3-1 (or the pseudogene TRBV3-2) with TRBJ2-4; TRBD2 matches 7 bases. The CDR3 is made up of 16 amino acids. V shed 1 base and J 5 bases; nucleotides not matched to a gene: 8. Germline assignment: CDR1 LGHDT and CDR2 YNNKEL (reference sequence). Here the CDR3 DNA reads TGTGCCAGCAGCCAAGTCGGGGCGGGGGTAGAAAACATTCAGTACTTC. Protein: CASSQVGAGVENIQYF.

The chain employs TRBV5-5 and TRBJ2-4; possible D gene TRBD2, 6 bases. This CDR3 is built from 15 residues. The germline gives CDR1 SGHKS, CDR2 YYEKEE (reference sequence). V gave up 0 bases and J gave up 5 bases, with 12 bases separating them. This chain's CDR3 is CASSLVGLRENIQYF. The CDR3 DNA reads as TGTGCCAGCAGCTTGGTGGGACTCCGAGAAAACATTCAGTACTTC.

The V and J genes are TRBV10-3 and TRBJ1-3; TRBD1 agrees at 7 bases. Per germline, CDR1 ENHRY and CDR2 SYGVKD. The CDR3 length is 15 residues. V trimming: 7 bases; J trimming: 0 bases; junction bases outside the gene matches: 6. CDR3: CAINPGQSSGNTIYF. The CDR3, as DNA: TGTGCCATCAACCCGGGACAGAGCTCTGGAAACACCATATATTTT.

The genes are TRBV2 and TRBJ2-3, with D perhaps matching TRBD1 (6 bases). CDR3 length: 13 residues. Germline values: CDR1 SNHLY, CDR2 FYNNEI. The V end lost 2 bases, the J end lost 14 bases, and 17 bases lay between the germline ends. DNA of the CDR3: TGTGCCAGCAGTGAATTGGAGGACAGTTCGCTGTATTTT. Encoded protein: CASSELEDSSLYF.